This T cell receptor beta chain comes out of a study of response to subunit inactivated influenza vaccine. MiXCR, applied by TCRdb to the RT-PCR reads, yields one record per CDR3 protein. The sample lists fewer than 700,000 distinct CDR3 sequences, 10% to 15% seen once, with less than 15% in the top ten. This clonotype has at least ten counts. This CDR3 has 16 amino acids. Germline V gives CDR1 KGHDR, CDR2 SFDVKD. Trimming cost V 1 base and J 8 bases; bases outside gene matches: 9. This sample comprised PBMCs from blood, obtained about 40 days after vaccination. This TCR was sampled from a man in his fifties who received an inactivated influenza vaccine. V and J are TRBV24-1 and TRBJ2-1, with 8 bases lining up with TRBD2. Here the CDR3 reads CATSDFSGGTGDEQFF. For the CDR3, the DNA is TGTGCCACCAGTGATTTTTCGGGAGGGACGGGCGATGAGCAGTTCTTC.